The next 22 T cell receptor beta chains were all read from a single sample in a study of T cells in Graves' hyperthyroidism and ophthalmopathy. TCR beta CDR3 regions were amplified from RNA. A first-round RT-PCR of the TCR CDR3 used the HTBI primer set. TCRdb processed the multiplex PCR reads anew with MiXCR; each CDR3 protein has one entry. The profile shows fewer than 850,000 distinct CDR3 sequences, 17% of them singletons. Sample: blood. All receptors derive from a man between 50 and 59 years old with Graves' hyperthyroidism.

This clonotype was seen only a few times. The chain employs TRBV29-1 and TRBJ2-7, with TRBD1 matching 10 bases. CDR1 is SQVTM, CDR2 ANQGSEA, per germline. The CDR3 runs to 13 residues. Unmatched junction bases numbered 5, after V lost 4 bases and J lost 5 bases. DNA for the CDR3: TGCAGCGTTGCTAGGGACAGGGGCGACGAGCAGTACTTC. Encoded protein: CSVARDRGDEQYF.

The chain combines TRBV27 with TRBJ2-7; D gene uncertain. The CDR3 is 9 amino acids. In germline, CDR1 is MNHEY, CDR2 SMNVEV (reference sequence). The ends were cut back, 9 bases at V and 4 bases at J, with 4 bases in the middle. The CDR3 sequence is CASPYEQYF. The DNA for the CDR3 is TGTGCCAGTCCTTACGAGCAGTACTTC.

This clonotype was recorded many times. V usage is TRBV29-1 and J usage is TRBJ2-3, with TRBD2 matching over 7 bases. Germline trimming cut 4 bases from V and 1 base from J; bases unmatched to any gene: 11. This CDR3 comprises 16 residues. Germline CDR1 reads SQVTM; CDR2 reads ANQGSEA. CDR3 DNA sequence: TGCAGCGTTGCGGGCGGGAGTAGGCCGGGCACAGATACGCAGTATTTT. Encoded protein: CSVAGGSRPGTDTQYF.

The rearrangement links TRBV9 to TRBJ2-1, with TRBD1 matching 7 bases. The germline CDR1 and CDR2 sequences are SGDLS and YYNGEE. The CDR3 is 15 amino acids. The V gene end was trimmed by 0 bases and the J gene end by 5 bases; junction bases not matched to a gene: 5. The CDR3 protein is CASSVDRGSNNEQFF. The CDR3 DNA is TGTGCCAGCAGCGTAGACAGGGGTAGTAACAATGAGCAGTTCTTC.

There are a few counts of this clonotype. V is TRBV9 and J is TRBJ2-2; 8 bases are a match to TRBD2. J was trimmed by 3 bases and V by 0 bases; bases with no gene match: 4. The CDR3 loop spans 16 amino acids. Germline CDR1 SGDLS, CDR2 YYNGEE. CDR3 in DNA: TGTGCCAGCAGCGTAGGCCCAGCGGGAGACACCGGGGAGCTGTTTTTT. This encodes CASSVGPAGDTGELFF.

This clonotype has only a few counts. The chain links TRBV7-8 to TRBJ2-2, with D tentatively TRBD2 (5 bases). Germline V lookup: CDR1 SGHVS, CDR2 FQNEAQ. CDR3 size: 14 residues. The V end was cut by 2 bases, the J end by 7 bases, with 11 bases between. Here the CDR3 DNA reads TGTGCCAGCAGCTTATTAACGGCGGGCGGGGAGCTGTTTTTT. Protein sequence: CASSLLTAGGELFF.

The chain uses TRBV6-5 and TRBJ2-1; no clear D. The V gene's germline CDR1 is MNHEY and CDR2 SVGAGI. CDR3 length equals 14 residues. Trimming took off 0 bases at V and 7 bases at J, with 10 bases between the two ends. CDR3 protein: CASSYSSESNEQFF. The CDR3 DNA sequence: TGTGCCAGCAGTTACTCATCAGAATCTAATGAGCAGTTCTTC.

The chain carries TRBV20-1 and TRBJ2-1; D gene unclear. The CDR3 loop spans 12 amino acids. Germline CDR1 and CDR2: DFQATT and SNEGSKA (reference sequence). Trimming shortened V by 1 base and J by 8 bases, and 9 bases separated the two germline ends. CDR3 residues: CSARGSNHEQFF. For the CDR3, the DNA is TGCAGTGCTAGAGGCTCTAACCATGAGCAGTTCTTC.

This clonotype was recorded at least ten times. The chain has TRBV28 and TRBJ2-1; D is perhaps TRBD1 or TRBD2 (6 bases each). This CDR3 has 16 residues. Per germline, CDR1 MDHEN and CDR2 SYDVKM. The V end lost 4 bases, the J end lost 0 bases, and 13 bases lay between the germline ends. The CDR3 protein is CASSSLGGGSYNEQFF. The CDR3 region has the DNA TGTGCCAGCAGTTCCTTAGGGGGAGGCTCCTACAATGAGCAGTTCTTC.

The chain employs TRBV30 and TRBJ1-5; D possibly corresponds to TRBD1 (5 bases). The V end lost 0 bases, the J end lost 0 bases, and 15 bases lay between the germline ends. This CDR3 is 17 amino acids long. The V gene's germline CDR1 is GTSNPN and CDR2 SVGIG (reference sequence). The CDR3 loop is CAWSVSRGSYSNQPQHF. The CDR3 DNA reads as TGTGCCTGGAGTGTTTCAAGGGGAAGTTATAGCAATCAGCCCCAGCATTTT. Based on the CDR3 plus reference TRBV30 and TRBJ1-5, the full variable domain is SQTIHQWPATLVQPVGSPLSLECTVEGTSNPNLYWYRQAAGRGLQLLFYSVGIGQISSEVPQNLSASRPQDRQFILSSKKLLLSDSGFYLCAWSVSRGSYSNQPQHFGDGTRLSIL.

This clonotype was recorded a few times. Here the CDR3 DNA reads TGTGCCAGCAGGGCCCCCAGCGGGAGTCCGTACGAGCAGTACTTC. Its protein product is CASRAPSGSPYEQYF. The chain employs TRBV25-1 and TRBJ2-7; TRBD2 agrees at 8 bases. The junction had 11 bases not matched to a gene; V was cut back by 6 bases and J by 4 bases. This CDR3 contains 15 residues. CDR1 is MGHDK and CDR2 is SYGVNS in the germline V gene.

This clonotype turned up a few times. The CDR3 is CASSLAIALVGEYEQYF. Written as DNA, the CDR3 is TGTGCCAGCAGCTTAGCGATCGCTTTGGTGGGGGAGTACGAGCAGTACTTC. The chain is built from TRBV7-9 and TRBJ2-7; D could derive from TRBD1 or TRBD2 (5 bases each). Germline V gives CDR1 SEHNR, CDR2 FQNEAQ (reference sequence). Between the trimmed V and J ends, which lost 0 bases and 4 bases, there was a span of 19 bases. The CDR3 spans 17 residues.

This clonotype was seen more than once but under ten times. The chain combines TRBV19 with TRBJ1-5; weak D call: TRBD1 (6 bases). Germline V gene sequence: CDR1 LNHDA, CDR2 SQIVND (reference sequence). V lost 7 bases to trimming and J lost 6 bases, with 10 bases between them. The CDR3 length is 12 residues. CDR3 DNA sequence: TGTGCCAGTAAGGGGGGAAGTCAGCCCCAGCATTTT. Translation gives CASKGGSQPQHF.

The V and J genes are TRBV19 and TRBJ2-3, with D possibly called TRBD1 or TRBD2 (5 bases each). The CDR3 has 16 residues. CDR1 and CDR2 from the germline V gene are LNHDA and SQIVND (reference sequence). Trimming took 7 bases from V and 3 from J, leaving 20 bases between them. CDR3 amino acids: CASTHPRDPSTDTQYF. Written as DNA, the CDR3 is TGTGCCAGTACCCACCCCCGGGACCCGTCGACAGATACGCAGTATTTT.

A few counts support this clonotype. The chain recombines TRBV3-1 with TRBJ1-3, with D maybe TRBD1 (6 bases). Trimming removed 4 bases from V and 3 bases from J, with 16 bases in between. From germline, CDR1 is LGHDT and CDR2 YNNKEL (reference sequence). CDR3 length: 16 amino acids. CDR3 residues: CASSPFGGAGGNTIYF. In nucleotides, the CDR3 is TGTGCCAGCAGCCCCTTCGGGGGGGCTGGTGGAAACACCATATATTTT.

This clonotype was counted ten times or more. The V and J genes are TRBV29-1 and TRBJ2-3; D uncertain. Trimming cost V 7 bases and J 1 base, with 12 bases left between them. Germline CDR1 and CDR2: SQVTM and ANQGSEA. The CDR3 totals 13 residues. CDR3 coding DNA: TGCAGCGCTCTCCCCTCAGGCACAGATACGCAGTATTTT. This gives the protein CSALPSGTDTQYF.

This clonotype turned up a few times. The chain uses TRBV19 and TRBJ2-5; 7 bases map to TRBD2. V trimming: 7 bases; J trimming: 5 bases; junction bases outside the gene matches: 19. Germline values: CDR1 LNHDA, CDR2 SQIVND (reference sequence). The CDR3 covers 17 residues. CDR3 sequence: CASTPSGVSGKSETQYF. The CDR3 bases are TGTGCCAGTACCCCCTCCGGGGTGAGCGGGAAGTCGGAGACCCAGTACTTC.

There are a few counts of this clonotype. This sequence joins TRBV30 and TRBJ1-5; D is possibly TRBD1 (5 bases). The germline V gene encodes CDR1 GTSNPN and CDR2 SVGIG (reference sequence). There are 14 residues in the CDR3. Deletions cut 2 bases from V and 4 bases from J, with 12 bases between. The CDR3, as DNA: TGTGCCTGGAGTTATGGGACGTCGAATCAGCCCCAGCATTTT. It encodes CAWSYGTSNQPQHF.

V gene TRBV13 combines with J gene TRBJ2-7; the D is unclear. The CDR3 consists of 14 residues. Per the germline V gene, CDR1 is PRHDT and CDR2 is FYEKMQ (reference sequence). V lost 2 bases, J lost 1 base, and 9 bases lay in between. The CDR3 loop reads CASSLLDKSYEQYF. The DNA for the CDR3 is TGTGCCAGCAGCTTACTCGACAAATCCTACGAGCAGTACTTC.

This clonotype was seen many times. This rearrangement joins TRBV6-1 to TRBJ2-3; weak D call: TRBD1 (6 bases). In germline, CDR1 is MNHNS, CDR2 SASEGT. The CDR3 extends over 15 amino acids. V lost 5 bases to trimming and J lost 2 bases, with 14 bases between them. Here the CDR3 reads CASSQRQVNTDTQYF. In DNA form, the CDR3 reads TGTGCCAGCAGTCAACGACAGGTTAACACAGATACGCAGTATTTT.

Only a few counts were recorded for this clonotype. The chain joins TRBV2 to TRBJ2-2, with D maybe TRBD2 (6 bases). The CDR3 spans 12 residues. V was trimmed by 8 bases and J by 4 bases, leaving 8 bases between them. Germline assignment: CDR1 SNHLY and CDR2 FYNNEI. CDR3 in DNA: TGTGCCAGCGTGACTAGCACCGGGGAGCTGTTTTTT. Translated: CASVTSTGELFF.

The table lists this clonotype with a few counts. The J gene is TRBJ1-2, the V gene TRBV20-1; D not certain. Per the germline V gene, CDR1 is DFQATT and CDR2 is SNEGSKA (reference sequence). This CDR3 is built from 13 residues. The germline V and J ends were trimmed by 5 bases and 6 bases, with 16 bases remaining between them. The CDR3 DNA is TGCAGTGCTTATACTTCGGCGGGCGATGGCTACACCTTC. It specifies CSAYTSAGDGYTF.